Described below is a single T cell receptor beta chain sequence and its context. Its specificity is not known. This sample's time point: week 3, after first cycle of checkpoint inhibitor. Disease control meant complete response, partial response or stable disease at 12 weeks. Germline V lookup: CDR1 SGHRS, CDR2 YFSETQ. V dropped 4 bases and J dropped 4; count of bases not matched to a gene: 7. The CDR3 is made up of 15 amino acids. These data belong to a study of blood T cell dynamics during melanoma immunotherapy. Study-level results: Unlike progressors, later disease-control patients had W3 repertoires gaining clonality or diversity.

Using immunoSEQ multiplex PCR, the repertoire was profiled, and TCRdb retains in-frame clones only, with some absent. The sample lists roughly 8,700 clones, 65% to 90% occurring once. This sample comprised blood, obtained from a patient treated with checkpoint blockade. This chain connects TRBV5-1 to TRBJ1-4, with 7 bases lining up with TRBD1. This clonotype was sampled from a human donor with melanoma. CDR3: CASSPEGARNEKLFF. The CDR3 region has the DNA TGCGCCAGCAGCCCAGAGGGGGCCCGTAATGAAAAACTGTTTTTT.